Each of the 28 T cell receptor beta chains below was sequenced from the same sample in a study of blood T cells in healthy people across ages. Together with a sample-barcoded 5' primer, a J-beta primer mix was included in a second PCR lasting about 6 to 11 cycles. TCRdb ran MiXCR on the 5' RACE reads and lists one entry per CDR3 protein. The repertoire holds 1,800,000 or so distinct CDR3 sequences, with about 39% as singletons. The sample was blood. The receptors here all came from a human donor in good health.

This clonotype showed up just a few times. CDR3 protein: CASSLMGVEQFF. CDR3 sequence (DNA): TGTGCCAGCAGCTTAATGGGGGTTGAGCAGTTCTTC. The V call is TRBV7-9, the J call TRBJ2-1; D is possibly TRBD1 or TRBD2 (5 bases each). The V and J ends lost 2 bases and 9 bases respectively, with 8 bases between them. From germline, CDR1 is SEHNR and CDR2 FQNEAQ (reference sequence). The CDR3 contains 12 residues.

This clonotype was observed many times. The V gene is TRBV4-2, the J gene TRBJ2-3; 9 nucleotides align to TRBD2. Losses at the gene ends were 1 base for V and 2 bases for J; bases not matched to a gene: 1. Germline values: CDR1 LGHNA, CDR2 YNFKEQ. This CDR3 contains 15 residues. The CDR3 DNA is TGTGCCAGCAGCCAAGGCGGGGGGGCCACAGATACGCAGTATTTT. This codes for CASSQGGGATDTQYF.

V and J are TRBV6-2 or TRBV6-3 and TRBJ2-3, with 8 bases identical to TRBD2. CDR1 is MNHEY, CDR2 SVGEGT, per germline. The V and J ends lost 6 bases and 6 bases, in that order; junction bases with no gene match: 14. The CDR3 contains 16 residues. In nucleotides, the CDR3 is TGTGCCAGCAGCCCCGGACTAGCTTTTACCATGGATACGCAGTATTTT. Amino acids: CASSPGLAFTMDTQYF.

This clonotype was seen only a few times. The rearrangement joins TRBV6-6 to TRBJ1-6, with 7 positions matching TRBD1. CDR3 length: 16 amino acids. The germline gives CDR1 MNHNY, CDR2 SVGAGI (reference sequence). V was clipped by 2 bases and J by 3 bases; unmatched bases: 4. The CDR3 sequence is CASSYTGANYNSPLHF. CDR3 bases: TGTGCCAGCAGTTACACAGGGGCTAACTATAATTCACCCCTCCACTTT.

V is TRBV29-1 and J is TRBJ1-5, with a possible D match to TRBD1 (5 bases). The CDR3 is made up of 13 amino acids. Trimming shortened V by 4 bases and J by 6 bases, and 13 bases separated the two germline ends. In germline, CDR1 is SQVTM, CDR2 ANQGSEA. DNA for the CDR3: TGCAGCGTTGCTGGAGGGGAGGCTCAGCCCCAGCATTTT. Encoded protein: CSVAGGEAQPQHF. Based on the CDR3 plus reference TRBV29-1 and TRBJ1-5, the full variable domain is SAVISQKPSRDICQRGTSLTIQCQVDSQVTMMFWYRQQPGQSLTLIATANQGSEATYESGFVIDKFPISRPNLTFSTLTVSNMSPEDSSIYLCSVAGGEAQPQHFGDGTRLSIL.

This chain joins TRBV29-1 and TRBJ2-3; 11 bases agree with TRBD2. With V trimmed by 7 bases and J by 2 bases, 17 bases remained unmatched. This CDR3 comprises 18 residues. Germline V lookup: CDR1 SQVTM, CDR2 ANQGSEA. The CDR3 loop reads CSAGRVTSGGSITDTQYF. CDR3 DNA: TGCAGCGCCGGTAGAGTCACTAGCGGGGGCTCCATCACAGATACGCAGTATTTT.

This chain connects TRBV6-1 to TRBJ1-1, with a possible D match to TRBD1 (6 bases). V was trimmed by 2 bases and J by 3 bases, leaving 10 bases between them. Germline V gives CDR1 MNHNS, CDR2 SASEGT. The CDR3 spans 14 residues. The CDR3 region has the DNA TGTGCCAGCAGTGAAAAAACAGGGCACACTGAAGCTTTCTTT. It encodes CASSEKTGHTEAFF.

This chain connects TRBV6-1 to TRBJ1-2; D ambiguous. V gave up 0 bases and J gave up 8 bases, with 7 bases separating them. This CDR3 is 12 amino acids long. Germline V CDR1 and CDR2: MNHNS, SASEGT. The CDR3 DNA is TGTGCCAGCAGTGAAGCGCTGGGGGGCTACACCTTC. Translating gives CASSEALGGYTF.

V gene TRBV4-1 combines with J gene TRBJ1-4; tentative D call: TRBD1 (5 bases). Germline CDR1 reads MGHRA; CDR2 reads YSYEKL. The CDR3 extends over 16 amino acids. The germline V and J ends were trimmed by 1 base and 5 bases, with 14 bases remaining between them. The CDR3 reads CASSQGPGRKNEKLFF. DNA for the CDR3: TGCGCCAGCAGCCAAGGACCGGGACGGAAAAATGAAAAACTGTTTTTT.

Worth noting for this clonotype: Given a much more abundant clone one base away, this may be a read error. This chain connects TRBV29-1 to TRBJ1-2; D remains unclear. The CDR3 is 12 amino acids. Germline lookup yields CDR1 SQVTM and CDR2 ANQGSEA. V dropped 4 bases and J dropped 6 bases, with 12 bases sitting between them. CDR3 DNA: TGCAGCGTTGTTAGTCCCAACCATGGCTACACCTTC. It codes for CSVVSPNHGYTF.

The CDR3 sequence is CSGDRLELGYTF. CDR3 DNA sequence: TGCAGCGGGGACAGGCTCGAGCTTGGCTACACCTTC. The J gene is TRBJ1-2, the V gene TRBV29-1; the match to TRBD1 covers 8 bases. CDR3 length: 12 amino acids. J lost 7 bases, V lost 7 bases, and 8 bases had no gene match. The germline CDR1 and CDR2 sequences are SQVTM and ANQGSEA.

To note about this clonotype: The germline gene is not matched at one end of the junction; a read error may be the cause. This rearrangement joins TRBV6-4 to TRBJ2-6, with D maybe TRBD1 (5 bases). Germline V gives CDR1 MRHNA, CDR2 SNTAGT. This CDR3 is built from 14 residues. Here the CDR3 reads CASSPQDGANVRTF. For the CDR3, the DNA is TGTGCCAGCAGTCCTCAGGATGGGGCCAACGTCCGGACTTTC.

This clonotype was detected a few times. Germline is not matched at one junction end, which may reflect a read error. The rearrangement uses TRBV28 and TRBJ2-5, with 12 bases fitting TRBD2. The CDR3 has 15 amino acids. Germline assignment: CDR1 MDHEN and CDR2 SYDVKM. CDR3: CVSSYTSGGSETQYF. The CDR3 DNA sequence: TGTGTCAGCAGTTATACTAGCGGGGGGAGTGAGACCCAGTACTTC. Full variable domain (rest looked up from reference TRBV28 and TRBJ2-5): DVKVTQSSRYLVKRTGEKVFLECVQDMDHENMFWYRQDPGLGLRLIYFSYDVKMKEKGDIPEGYSVSREKKERFSLILESASTNQTSMYLCVSSYTSGGSETQYFGPGTRLLVL.

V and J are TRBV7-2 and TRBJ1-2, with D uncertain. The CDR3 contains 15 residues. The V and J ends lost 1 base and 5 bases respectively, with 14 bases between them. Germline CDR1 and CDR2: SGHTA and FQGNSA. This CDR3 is CASSLVLKGTYGYTF. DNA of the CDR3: TGTGCCAGCAGCTTAGTGTTAAAGGGAACTTATGGCTACACCTTC.

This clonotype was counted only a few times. Here the CDR3 reads CASSPLFRGFSGYTF. For the CDR3, the DNA is TGTGCCAGCAGCCCACTCTTCAGGGGATTTTCTGGCTACACCTTC. The gene calls are TRBV12-3 or TRBV12-4 and TRBJ1-2, with D possibly being TRBD1 (6 bases). V was clipped by 6 bases and J by 7 bases, with 21 bases between them. The CDR3 sequence is 15 residues long.

Here the CDR3 reads CSTVQSGGYNEQFF. CDR3 coding DNA: TGCAGTACTGTTCAGAGCGGTGGTTACAATGAGCAGTTCTTC. The genes are TRBV20-1 and TRBJ2-1; D possibly corresponds to TRBD2 (5 bases). V dropped 8 bases and J dropped 4 bases, with 18 bases sitting between them. This CDR3 has 14 residues. Germline V gene sequence: CDR1 DFQATT, CDR2 SNEGSKA (reference sequence).

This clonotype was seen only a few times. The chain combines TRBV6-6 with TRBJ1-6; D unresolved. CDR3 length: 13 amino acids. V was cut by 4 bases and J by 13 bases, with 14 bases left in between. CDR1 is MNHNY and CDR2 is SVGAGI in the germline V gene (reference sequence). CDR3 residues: CASSSGDQQPLHF. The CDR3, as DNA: TGTGCCAGCAGTTCTGGGGATCAGCAGCCCCTCCACTTT.

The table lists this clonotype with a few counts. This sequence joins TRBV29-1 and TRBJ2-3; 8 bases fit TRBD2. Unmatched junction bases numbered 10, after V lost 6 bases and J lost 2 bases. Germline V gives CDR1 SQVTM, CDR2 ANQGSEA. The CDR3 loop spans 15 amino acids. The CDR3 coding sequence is TGCAGCGTGGACCATACGGGGGGGTACACAGATACGCAGTATTTT. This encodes CSVDHTGGYTDTQYF.

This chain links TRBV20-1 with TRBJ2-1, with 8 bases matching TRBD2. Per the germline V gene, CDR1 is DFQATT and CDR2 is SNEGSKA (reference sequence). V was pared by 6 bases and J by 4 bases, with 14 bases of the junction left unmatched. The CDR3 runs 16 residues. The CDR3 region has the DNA TGCAGTGCCCCTGGATCAGAAGCGGGGGTTTACAATGAGCAGTTCTTC. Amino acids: CSAPGSEAGVYNEQFF.

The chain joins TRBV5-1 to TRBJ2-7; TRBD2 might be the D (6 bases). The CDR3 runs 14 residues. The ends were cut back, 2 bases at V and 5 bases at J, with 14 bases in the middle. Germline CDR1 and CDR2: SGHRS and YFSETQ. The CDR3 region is CASSFPNSGDEQYF. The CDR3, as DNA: TGCGCCAGCAGCTTCCCCAATAGCGGCGACGAGCAGTACTTC.

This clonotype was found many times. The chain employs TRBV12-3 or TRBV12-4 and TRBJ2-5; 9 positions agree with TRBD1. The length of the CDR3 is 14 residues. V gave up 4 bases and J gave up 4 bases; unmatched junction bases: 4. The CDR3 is CASSWDRVRETQYF. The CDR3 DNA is TGTGCCAGCAGTTGGGACAGGGTGAGAGAGACCCAGTACTTC.

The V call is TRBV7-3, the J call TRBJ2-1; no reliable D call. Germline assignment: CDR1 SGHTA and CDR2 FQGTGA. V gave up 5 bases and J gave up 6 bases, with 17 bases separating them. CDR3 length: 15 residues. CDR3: CASSKIGTKSNEQFF. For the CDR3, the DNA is TGTGCCAGCAGCAAAATAGGAACAAAGAGCAATGAGCAGTTCTTC.

For the CDR3, the DNA is TGTGCCAGCAGTTCTACTCGGAACACCGGGGAGCTGTTTTTT. Amino acids: CASSSTRNTGELFF. The J gene is TRBJ2-2, the V gene TRBV5-8; D gene ambiguous. V dropped 5 bases and J dropped 1 base, with 9 bases sitting between them. From germline, CDR1 is SGHTS and CDR2 YDEGEE. CDR3 size: 14 residues.

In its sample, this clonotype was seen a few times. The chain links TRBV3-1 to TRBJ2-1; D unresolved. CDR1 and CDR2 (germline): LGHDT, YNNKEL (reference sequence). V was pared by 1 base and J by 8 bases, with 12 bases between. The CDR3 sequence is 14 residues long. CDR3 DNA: TGTGCCAGCAGCCAAGGCCCTAACTGGGATGAGCAGTTCTTC. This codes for CASSQGPNWDEQFF.

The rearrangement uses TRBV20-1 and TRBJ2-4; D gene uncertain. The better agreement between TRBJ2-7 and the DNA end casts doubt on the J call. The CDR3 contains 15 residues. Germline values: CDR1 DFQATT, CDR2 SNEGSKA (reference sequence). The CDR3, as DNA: TGCAGTGCTAGAGATCGAGGAAAAGGAAGCTACGAGCAGTACTTC. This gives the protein CSARDRGKGSYEQYF.

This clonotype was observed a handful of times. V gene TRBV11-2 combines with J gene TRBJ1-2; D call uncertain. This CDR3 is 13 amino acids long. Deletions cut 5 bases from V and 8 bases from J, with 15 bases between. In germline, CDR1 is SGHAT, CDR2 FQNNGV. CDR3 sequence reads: CASSDPTLTGYTF. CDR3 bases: TGTGCCAGCAGCGACCCGACACTCACCGGCTACACCTTC.

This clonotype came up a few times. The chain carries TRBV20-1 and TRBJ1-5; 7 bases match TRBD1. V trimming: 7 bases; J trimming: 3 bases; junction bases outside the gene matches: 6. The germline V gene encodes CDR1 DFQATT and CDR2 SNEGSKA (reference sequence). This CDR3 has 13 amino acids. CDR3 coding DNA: TGCAGTGTCTCCGGGACAGTCAATCAGCCCCAGCATTTT. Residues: CSVSGTVNQPQHF.

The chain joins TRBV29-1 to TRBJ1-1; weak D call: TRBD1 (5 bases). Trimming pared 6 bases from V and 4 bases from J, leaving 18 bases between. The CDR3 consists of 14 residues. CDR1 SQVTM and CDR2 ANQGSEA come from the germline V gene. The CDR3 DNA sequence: TGCAGCGTCGGAGGCCAAGGGGTGGTCACTGAAGCTTTCTTT. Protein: CSVGGQGVVTEAFF.